This T cell receptor (beta chain) was found in a study of CD8+CD57+ T cells in acquired aplastic anemia. Study background: Average DNA yield from sorted CD4+ and CD8+ cells was approximately 3 ug.

Germline values: CDR1 KGHDR, CDR2 SFDVKD. With 6 bases removed from V and 2 bases from J, the gap between germline ends came to 1 base. CDR3 length: 12 residues. Template material for TCR beta VDJ and CDR3 profiling consisted of genomic DNA. TCRdb itself ran the reads through MiXCR, one entry per CDR3 protein. The table lists some 180,000 distinct CDR3 sequences, approximately 49% of them singletons. This clonotype was detected a few times. This TCR was sampled from a human donor in good health. The sequenced sample consisted of sorted CD4+, CD8+, or CD8+CD57+ T cells (not recorded which) from PBMCs. The V and J genes are TRBV24-1 and TRBJ1-6; unclear D gene. The CDR3 bases are TGTGCCACCAGTACCTATAATTCACCCCTCCACTTT. Its translation: CATSTYNSPLHF.